This T cell receptor beta chain was captured in a study of monozygotic twins with inflammatory bowel disease. Study-wide points: Distinguishing T cell subtypes was not possible. Differences in immunosuppressive treatment may have been a source of added variability in patient repertoires.

The length of the CDR3 is 13 residues. Per the germline V gene, CDR1 is SQVTM and CDR2 is ANQGSEA. For this clonotype: The antigen is undetermined.

With the 5' RACE reads reprocessed, TCRdb shows one record per CDR3 protein and no DNA. In total, the table holds 110,000 to 150,000 distinct CDR3 sequences. The blood volume drawn from each donor was approximately 2.5 ml. The sequence was collected from a human donor with ulcerative colitis or Crohn's disease, or a healthy co-twin of an affected twin (not recorded which). The sample consisted of blood. The gene calls are TRBV29-1 and TRBJ2-7; absent DNA, TCRdb's TRBD2 call cannot be checked. CDR3: CSVEKGPAYEQYF.